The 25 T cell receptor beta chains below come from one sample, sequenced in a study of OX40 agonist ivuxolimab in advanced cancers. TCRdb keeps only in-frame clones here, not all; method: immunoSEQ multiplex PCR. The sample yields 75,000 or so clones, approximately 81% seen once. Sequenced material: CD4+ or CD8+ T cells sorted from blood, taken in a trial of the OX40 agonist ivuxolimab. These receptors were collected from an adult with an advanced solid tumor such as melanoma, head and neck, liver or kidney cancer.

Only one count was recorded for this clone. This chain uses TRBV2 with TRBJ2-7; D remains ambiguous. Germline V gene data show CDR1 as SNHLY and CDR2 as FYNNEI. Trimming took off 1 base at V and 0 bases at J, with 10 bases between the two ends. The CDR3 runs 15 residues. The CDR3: CASSEGRTNSYEQYF. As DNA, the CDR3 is TGTGCCAGCAGTGAAGGCAGGACCAACTCCTACGAGCAGTACTTC.

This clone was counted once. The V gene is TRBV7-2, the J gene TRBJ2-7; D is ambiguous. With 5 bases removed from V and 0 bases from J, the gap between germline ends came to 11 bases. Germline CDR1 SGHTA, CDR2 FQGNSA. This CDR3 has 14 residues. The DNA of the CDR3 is TGTGCCAGCAGCCCCCTTTTCTCCTCCTACGAGCAGTACTTC. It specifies CASSPLFSSYEQYF. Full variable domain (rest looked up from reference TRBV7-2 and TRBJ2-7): GAGVSQSPSNKVTEKGKDVELRCDPISGHTALYWYRQSLGQGLEFLIYFQGNSAPDKSGLPSDRFSAERTGGSVSTLTIQRTQQEDSAVYLCASSPLFSSYEQYFGPGTRLTVT.

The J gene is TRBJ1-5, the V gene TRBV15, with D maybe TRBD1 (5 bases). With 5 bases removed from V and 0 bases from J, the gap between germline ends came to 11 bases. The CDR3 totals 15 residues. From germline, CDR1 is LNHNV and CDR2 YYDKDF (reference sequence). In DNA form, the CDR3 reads TGTGCCACCAGCGGCCAGGGTTTTAGCAATCAGCCCCAGCATTTT. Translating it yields CATSGQGFSNQPQHF.

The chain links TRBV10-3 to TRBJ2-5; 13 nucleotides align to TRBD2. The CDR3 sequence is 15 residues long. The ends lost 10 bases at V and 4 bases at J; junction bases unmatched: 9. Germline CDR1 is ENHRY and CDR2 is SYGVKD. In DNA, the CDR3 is TGTGCCACGCTCCGGACTAGCGGGAGTTCAGAGACCCAGTACTTC. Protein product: CATLRTSGSSETQYF.

The CDR3 bases are TGCAGTGCTAGAGCGTACACTGAAGCTTTCTTT. This encodes CSARAYTEAFF. The chain links TRBV20-1 to TRBJ1-1; D is unclear. The CDR3 covers 11 residues. The V gene's germline CDR1 is DFQATT and CDR2 SNEGSKA (reference sequence). The V gene lost 1 base and the J gene lost 3 bases, with 3 bases spanning the gap.

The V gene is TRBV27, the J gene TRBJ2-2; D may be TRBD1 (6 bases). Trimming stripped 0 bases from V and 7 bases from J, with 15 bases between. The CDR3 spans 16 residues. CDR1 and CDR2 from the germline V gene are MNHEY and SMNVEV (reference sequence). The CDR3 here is CASSLSGQSVGGELFF. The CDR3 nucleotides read TGTGCCAGCAGTTTATCAGGACAGTCCGTCGGCGGGGAGCTGTTTTTT.

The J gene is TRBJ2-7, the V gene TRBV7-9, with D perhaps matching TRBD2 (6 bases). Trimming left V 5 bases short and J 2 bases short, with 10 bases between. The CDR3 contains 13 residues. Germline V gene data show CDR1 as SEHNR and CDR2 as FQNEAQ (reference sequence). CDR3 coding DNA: TGTGCCAGCAGCGCGGGACCGACCTACGAGCAGTACTTC. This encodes CASSAGPTYEQYF. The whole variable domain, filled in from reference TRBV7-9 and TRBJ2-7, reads DTGVSQNPRHKITKRGQNVTFRCDPISEHNRLYWYRQTLGQGPEFLTYFQNEAQLEKSRLLSDRFSAERPKGSFSTLEIQRTEQGDSAMYLCASSAGPTYEQYFGPGTRLTVT.

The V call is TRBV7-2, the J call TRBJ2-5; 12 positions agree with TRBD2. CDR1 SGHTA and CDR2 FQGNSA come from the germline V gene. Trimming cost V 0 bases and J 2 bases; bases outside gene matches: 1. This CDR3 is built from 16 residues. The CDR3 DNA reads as TGTGCCAGCAGCTTAGCAGGGACTAGCGGGCAAGAGACCCAGTACTTC. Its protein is CASSLAGTSGQETQYF. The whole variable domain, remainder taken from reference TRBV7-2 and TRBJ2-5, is GAGVSQSPSNKVTEKGKDVELRCDPISGHTALYWYRQSLGQGLEFLIYFQGNSAPDKSGLPSDRFSAERTGGSVSTLTIQRTQQEDSAVYLCASSLAGTSGQETQYFGPGTRLLVL.

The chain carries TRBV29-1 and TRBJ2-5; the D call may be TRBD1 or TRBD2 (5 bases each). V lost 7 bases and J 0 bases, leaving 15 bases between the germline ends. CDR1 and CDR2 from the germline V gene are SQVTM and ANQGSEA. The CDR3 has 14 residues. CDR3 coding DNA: TGCAGCGCCGCCCCCGGGGCGTACCAAGAGACCCAGTACTTC. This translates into CSAAPGAYQETQYF. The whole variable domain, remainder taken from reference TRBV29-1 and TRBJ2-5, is SAVISQKPSRDICQRGTSLTIQCQVDSQVTMMFWYRQQPGQSLTLIATANQGSEATYESGFVIDKFPISRPNLTFSTLTVSNMSPEDSSIYLCSAAPGAYQETQYFGPGTRLLVL.

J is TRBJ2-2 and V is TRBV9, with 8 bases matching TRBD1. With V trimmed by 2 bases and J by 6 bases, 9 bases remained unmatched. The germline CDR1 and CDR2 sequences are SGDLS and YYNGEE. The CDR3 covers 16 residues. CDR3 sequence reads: CASSVQGAGIPGELFF. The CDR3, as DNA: TGTGCCAGCAGCGTGCAGGGGGCAGGTATTCCCGGGGAGCTGTTTTTT.

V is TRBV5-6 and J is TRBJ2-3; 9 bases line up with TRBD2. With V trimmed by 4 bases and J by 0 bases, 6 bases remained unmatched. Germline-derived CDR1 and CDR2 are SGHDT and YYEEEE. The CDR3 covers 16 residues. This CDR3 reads CASSASGGRSTDTQYF. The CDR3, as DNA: TGTGCCAGCAGCGCCAGCGGGGGGAGGAGCACAGATACGCAGTATTTT.

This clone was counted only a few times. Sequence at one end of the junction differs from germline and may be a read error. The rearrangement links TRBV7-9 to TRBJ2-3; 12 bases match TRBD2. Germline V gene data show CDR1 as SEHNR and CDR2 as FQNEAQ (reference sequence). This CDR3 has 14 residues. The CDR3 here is CASSLAGGADTQYF. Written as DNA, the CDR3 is TGTGCCAGCAGCCTAGCGGGGGGGGCAGATACGCAGTATTTT.

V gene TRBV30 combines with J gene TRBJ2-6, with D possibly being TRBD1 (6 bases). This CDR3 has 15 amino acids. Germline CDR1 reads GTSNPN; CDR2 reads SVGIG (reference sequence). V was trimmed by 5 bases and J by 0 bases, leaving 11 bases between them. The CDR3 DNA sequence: TGTGCCTGGGCCACAGGGAGCTCTGGGGCCAACGTCCTGACTTTC. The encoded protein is CAWATGSSGANVLTF. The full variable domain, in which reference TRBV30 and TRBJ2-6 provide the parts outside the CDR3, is SQTIHQWPATLVQPVGSPLSLECTVEGTSNPNLYWYRQAAGRGLQLLFYSVGIGQISSEVPQNLSASRPQDRQFILSSKKLLLSDSGFYLCAWATGSSGANVLTFGAGSRLTVL.

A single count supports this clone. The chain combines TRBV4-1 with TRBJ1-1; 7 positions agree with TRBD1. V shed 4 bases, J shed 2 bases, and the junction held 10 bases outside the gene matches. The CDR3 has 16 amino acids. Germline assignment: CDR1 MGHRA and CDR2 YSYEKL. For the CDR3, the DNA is TGCGCCAGCAGCCCAATTACACAGGGGAGAAACACTGAAGCTTTCTTT. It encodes CASSPITQGRNTEAFF.

This CDR3 reads CASSRWGGHPGYTEAFF. The DNA for the CDR3 is TGTGCCAGCAGCCGGTGGGGGGGTCATCCGGGTTACACTGAAGCTTTCTTT. The chain is built from TRBV5-6 and TRBJ1-1; D may be TRBD1 (5 bases). CDR3 length equals 17 residues. V was cut by 4 bases and J by 3 bases, with 22 bases left in between. From germline, CDR1 is SGHDT and CDR2 YYEEEE.

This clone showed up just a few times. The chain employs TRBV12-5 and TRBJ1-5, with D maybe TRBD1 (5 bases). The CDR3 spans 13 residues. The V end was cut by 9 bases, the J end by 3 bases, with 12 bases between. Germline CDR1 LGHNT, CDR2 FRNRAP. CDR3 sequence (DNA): TGTGCTAGCCAGGGCCACCCCAATCAGCCCCAGCATTTT. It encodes CASQGHPNQPQHF.

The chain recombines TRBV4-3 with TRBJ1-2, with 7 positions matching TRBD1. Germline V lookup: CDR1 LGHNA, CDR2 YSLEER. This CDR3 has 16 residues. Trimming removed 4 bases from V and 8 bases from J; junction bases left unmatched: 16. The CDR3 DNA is TGCGCCAGCAGCCCCCAGGGAGGGGGCCTCCTTAGCGGCTACACCTTC. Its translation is CASSPQGGGLLSGYTF.

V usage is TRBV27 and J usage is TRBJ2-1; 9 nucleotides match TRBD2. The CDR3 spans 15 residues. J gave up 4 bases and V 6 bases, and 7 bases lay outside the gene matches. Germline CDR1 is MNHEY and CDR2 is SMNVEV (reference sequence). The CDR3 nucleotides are TGTGCCAGCAGCGTTTCGGGACTAGCTTACAATGAGCAGTTCTTC. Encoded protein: CASSVSGLAYNEQFF.

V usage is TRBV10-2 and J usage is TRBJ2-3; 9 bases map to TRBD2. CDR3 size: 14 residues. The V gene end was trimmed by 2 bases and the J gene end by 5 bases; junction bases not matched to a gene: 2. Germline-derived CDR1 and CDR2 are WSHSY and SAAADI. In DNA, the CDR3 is TGCGCCAGCAGTGAGGGGACTAGCCGAGATACGCAGTATTTT. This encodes CASSEGTSRDTQYF.

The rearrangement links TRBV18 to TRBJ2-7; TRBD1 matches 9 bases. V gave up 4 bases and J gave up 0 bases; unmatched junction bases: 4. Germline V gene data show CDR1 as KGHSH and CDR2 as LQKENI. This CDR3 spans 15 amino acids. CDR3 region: CASSRRDRASYEQYF. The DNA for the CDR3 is TGTGCCAGCTCACGCCGGGACAGGGCCTCCTACGAGCAGTACTTC.

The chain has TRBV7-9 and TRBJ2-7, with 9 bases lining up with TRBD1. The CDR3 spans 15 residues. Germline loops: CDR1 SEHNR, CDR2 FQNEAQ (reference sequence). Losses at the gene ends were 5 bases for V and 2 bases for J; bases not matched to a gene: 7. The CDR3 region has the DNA TGTGCCAGCAGCGGGACAGGGAGGGGCCCCTACGAGCAGTACTTC. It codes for CASSGTGRGPYEQYF.

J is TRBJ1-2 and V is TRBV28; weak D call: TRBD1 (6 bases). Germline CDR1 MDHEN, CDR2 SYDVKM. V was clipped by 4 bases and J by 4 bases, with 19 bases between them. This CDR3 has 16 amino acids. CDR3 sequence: CASSSSPGGLGYGYTF. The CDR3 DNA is TGTGCCAGCAGTTCCTCCCCTGGGGGGCTAGGCTATGGCTACACCTTC.

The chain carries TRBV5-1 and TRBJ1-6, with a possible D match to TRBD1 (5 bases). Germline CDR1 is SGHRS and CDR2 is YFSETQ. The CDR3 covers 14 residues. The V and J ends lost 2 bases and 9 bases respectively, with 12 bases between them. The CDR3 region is CASSFGTPSSPLHF. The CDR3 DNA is TGCGCCAGCAGCTTTGGGACGCCTTCTTCACCCCTCCACTTT.

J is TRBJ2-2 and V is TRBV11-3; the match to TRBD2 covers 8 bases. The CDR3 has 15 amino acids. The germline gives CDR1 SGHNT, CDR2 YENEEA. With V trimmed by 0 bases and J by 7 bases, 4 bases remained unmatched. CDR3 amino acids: CASSLEGLVGGELFF. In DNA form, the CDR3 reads TGTGCCAGCAGCTTAGAGGGACTAGTCGGCGGGGAGCTGTTTTTT.

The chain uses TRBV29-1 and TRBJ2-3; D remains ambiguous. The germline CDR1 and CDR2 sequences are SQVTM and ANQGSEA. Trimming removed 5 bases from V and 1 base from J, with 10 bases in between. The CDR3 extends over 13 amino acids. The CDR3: CSVWAGRTDTQYF. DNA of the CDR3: TGCAGCGTTTGGGCCGGCCGCACAGATACGCAGTATTTT.